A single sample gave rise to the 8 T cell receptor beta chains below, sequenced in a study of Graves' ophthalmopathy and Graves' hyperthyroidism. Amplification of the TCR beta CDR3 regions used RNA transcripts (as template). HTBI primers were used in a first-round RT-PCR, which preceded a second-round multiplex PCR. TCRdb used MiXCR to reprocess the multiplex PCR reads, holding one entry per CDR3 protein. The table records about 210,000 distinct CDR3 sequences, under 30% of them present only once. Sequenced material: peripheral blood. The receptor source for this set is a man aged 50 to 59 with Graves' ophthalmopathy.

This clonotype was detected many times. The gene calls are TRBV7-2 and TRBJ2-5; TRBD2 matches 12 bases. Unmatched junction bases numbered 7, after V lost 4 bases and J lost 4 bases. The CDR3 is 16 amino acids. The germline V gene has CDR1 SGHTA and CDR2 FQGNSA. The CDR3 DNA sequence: TGTGCCAGCAGCTACACACTAGCGGGAGGCCGAGAGACCCAGTACTTC. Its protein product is CASSYTLAGGRETQYF.

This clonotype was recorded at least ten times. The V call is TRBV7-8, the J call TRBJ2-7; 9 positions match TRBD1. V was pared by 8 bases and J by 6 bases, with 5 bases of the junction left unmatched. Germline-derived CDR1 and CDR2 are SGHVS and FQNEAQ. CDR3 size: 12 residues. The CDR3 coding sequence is TGTGCCAGCGAAAACAGGGGGCTCGAGCAGTACTTC. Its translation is CASENRGLEQYF.

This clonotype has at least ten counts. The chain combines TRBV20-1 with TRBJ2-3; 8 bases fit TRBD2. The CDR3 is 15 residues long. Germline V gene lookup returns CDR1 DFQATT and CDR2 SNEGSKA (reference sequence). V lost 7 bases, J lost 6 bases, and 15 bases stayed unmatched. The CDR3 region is CSVTGTSPSMDTQYF. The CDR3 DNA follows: TGCAGTGTTACAGGGACTAGTCCTTCTATGGATACGCAGTATTTT.

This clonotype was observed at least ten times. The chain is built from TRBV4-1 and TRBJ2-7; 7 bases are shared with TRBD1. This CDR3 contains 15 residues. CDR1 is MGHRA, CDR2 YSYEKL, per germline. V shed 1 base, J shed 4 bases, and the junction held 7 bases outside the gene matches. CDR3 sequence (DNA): TGCGCCAGCAGCCAAGTCTCAGGGGGTCATTACGAGCAGTACTTC. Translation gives CASSQVSGGHYEQYF.

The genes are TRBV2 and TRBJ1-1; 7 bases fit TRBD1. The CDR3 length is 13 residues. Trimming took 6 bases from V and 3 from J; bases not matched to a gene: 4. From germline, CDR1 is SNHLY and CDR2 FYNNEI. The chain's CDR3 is CASRGQIDTEAFF. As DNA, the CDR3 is TGTGCCAGCAGGGGACAGATTGACACTGAAGCTTTCTTT. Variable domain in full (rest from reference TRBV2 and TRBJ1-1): EPEVTQTPSHQVTQMGQEVILRCVPISNHLYFYWYRQILGQKVEFLVSFYNNEISEKSEIFDDQFSVERPDGSNFTLKIRSTKLEDSAMYFCASRGQIDTEAFFGQGTRLTVV.

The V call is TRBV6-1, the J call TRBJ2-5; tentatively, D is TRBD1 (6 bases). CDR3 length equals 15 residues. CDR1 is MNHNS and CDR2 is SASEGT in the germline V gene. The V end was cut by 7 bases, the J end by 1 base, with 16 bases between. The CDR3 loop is CASTMTGLGQETQYF. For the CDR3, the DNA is TGTGCCAGCACCATGACAGGCTTAGGCCAAGAGACCCAGTACTTC.

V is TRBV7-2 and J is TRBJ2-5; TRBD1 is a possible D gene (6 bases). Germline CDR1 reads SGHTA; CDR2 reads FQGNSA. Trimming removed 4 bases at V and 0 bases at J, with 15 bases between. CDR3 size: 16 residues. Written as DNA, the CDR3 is TGTGCCAGCAGCTCCCGGGACAATTCGTACCAAGAGACCCAGTACTTC. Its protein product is CASSSRDNSYQETQYF.

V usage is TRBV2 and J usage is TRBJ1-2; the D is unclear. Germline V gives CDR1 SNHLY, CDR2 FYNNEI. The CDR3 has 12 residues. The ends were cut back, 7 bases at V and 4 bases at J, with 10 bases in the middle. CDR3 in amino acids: CASKDDGYGYTF. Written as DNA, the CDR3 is TGTGCCAGCAAGGACGACGGCTATGGCTACACCTTC.